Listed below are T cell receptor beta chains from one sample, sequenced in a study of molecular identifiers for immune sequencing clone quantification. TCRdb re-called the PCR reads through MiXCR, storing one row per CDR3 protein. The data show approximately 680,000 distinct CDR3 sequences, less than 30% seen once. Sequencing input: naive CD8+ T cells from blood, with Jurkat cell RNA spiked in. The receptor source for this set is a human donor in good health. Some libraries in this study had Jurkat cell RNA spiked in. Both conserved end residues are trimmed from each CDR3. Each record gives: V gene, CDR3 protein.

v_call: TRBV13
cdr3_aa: ASSIGGSHEQY

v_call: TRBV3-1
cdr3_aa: ASSLEQSFHTEAF

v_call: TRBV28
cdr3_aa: ASSYELTGGHGAF

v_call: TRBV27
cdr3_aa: ASSLNRGPTNYGYT

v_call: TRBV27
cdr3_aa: ASSTGQGAGLPLH

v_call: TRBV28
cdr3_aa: ASSLRGLVTEQY

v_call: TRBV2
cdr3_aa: ASSPGSPYEQY

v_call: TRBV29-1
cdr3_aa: SVPREGTEAF

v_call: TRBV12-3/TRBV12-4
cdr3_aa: ASSEGQGPGELF

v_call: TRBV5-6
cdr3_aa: ASSSRSSSYEQY

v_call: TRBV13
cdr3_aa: ASSLVPAGNTGELF